Sequencing of this T cell receptor (beta chain) was carried out in a study of blood T cell repertoires in COVID-19. Per germline, CDR1 LGHNA and CDR2 YNFKEQ. This CDR3 is built from 15 residues. V lost 3 bases and J lost 3; bases outside the gene matches: 6. Original data processing: Reference gene primer amplification yielded estimated nucleated cell counts. Generated by immunoSEQ multiplex PCR, the TCRdb table keeps only in-frame clones and is missing some. The V and J calls and clone size come from that table; D and trimming were worked out from the DNA. The sample carries approximately 30,000 clones, over 90% recorded once.

This sequence joins TRBV4-2 and TRBJ1-2; the match to TRBD1 covers 8 bases. Specimen: peripheral blood. The receptor was isolated from a human donor in a cohort sampled during active COVID-19. Here the CDR3 reads CASSQDRVFDYGYTF. The CDR3 region has the DNA TGTGCCAGCAGCCAGGACAGGGTTTTTGACTATGGCTACACCTTC.